A few counts support the clone carrying this T cell receptor beta chain. Its antigen is still unknown. An end of the junction differs from the germline gene, which may be a read error. This sample is part of a study of blood T cells in healthy people across ages. Study-level results: Among long-lived donors, naive CD4+ cells were more numerous and diversity higher than in aged donors.

CDR1 and CDR2 from the germline V gene are SSHAT and FNYEAQ (reference sequence). CDR3 length: 14 amino acids. The extraction recovered at least 6 micrograms of total RNA per sample. Through a sample-barcoded 5' primer and a J-beta primer mix, a second PCR was run for roughly 6 to 11 cycles. TCRdb used MiXCR to reprocess the 5' RACE reads, holding one entry per CDR3 protein. The data show 1.4 million or so distinct CDR3 sequences, around 40% seen once. The chain has TRBV7-7 and TRBJ2-3, with a weak D call TRBD1 (6 bases). This clonotype was obtained from a woman aged 18 to 35 in good health. The sequencing sample was made of blood. The CDR3, as DNA: TGTGCTAGCAGCTTTGACAGGTTCACAGATACGCAGTATTTT. As protein: CASSFDRFTDTQYF.